This T cell receptor (beta chain) was recovered during a study of cytomegalovirus exposure and HLA in healthy donors. Across the study: Of all 400 or so donors who were genotyped, about 80% belonged to the Caucasian-associated ancestry cluster.

Vbeta (60) and Jbeta (13) primers were used in the PCR. Produced via immunoSEQ multiplex PCR; TCRdb's table is partial and in-frame only. This sample's table reports under 90,000 clones. CDR1 and CDR2 from the germline V gene are MNHEY and SMNVEV (reference sequence). The CDR3 totals 14 residues. Trimming at V came to 5 bases and at J to 5 bases, leaving 8 bases not matched to a gene. Findings of the study overall: Analysis was performed later, and it showed HLA-associated TCR beta chains to be more clonally expanded than equally common others. One variant, a missense change in DCLRE1C, was linked in a later analysis to TCR beta V- and J-gene trimming. Differences between HLA loci emerged in a later analysis of TCR association rates, with DRB1 most and HLA-C fewest.

With respect to this clone: Its target is unknown.

This clonotype was obtained from a man aged 50-59 years in good health and CMV-seropositive. The chain uses TRBV27 and TRBJ2-5; 7 bases fit TRBD2. The sequencing sample was made of PBMCs. CDR3 sequence: CASSAPGLWETQYF. The CDR3 DNA reads TGTGCCAGCAGTGCCCCGGGACTATGGGAGACCCAGTACTTC.